Listed below are T cell receptor beta chains from one sample, sequenced in a study of cytomegalovirus exposure and HLA in healthy donors. Some clones are missing from TCRdb's copy, which holds only in-frame ones; the method was immunoSEQ multiplex PCR. This table has about 220,000 clones, around four fifths appearing once. The sequencing input was PBMCs. The receptors come from a boy between 2 and 10 years old in good health and CMV-seronegative. The CDR3 runs from the conserved cysteine through the conserved F or W. A D gene is named only where the DNA matches it firmly. The size entry is marked missing in some rows and otherwise reads once, few, many or a size class.

size: -
J: TRBJ1-1
V: TRBV4-1
D: TRBD1
CDR3: CASSQGTGMGEAFF
DNA: TGCGCCAGCAGCCAAGGGACAGGGATGGGTGAAGCTTTCTTT

size: -
J: TRBJ1-6
V: TRBV6-1
D: -
CDR3: CASSGGRGTYNSPLHF
DNA: TGTGCCAGCAGTGGGGGGAGGGGGACCTATAATTCACCCCTCCACTTT

size: -
J: TRBJ2-7
V: TRBV28
D: -
CDR3: CASSFDLGGEQYF
DNA: TGTGCCAGCAGTTTTGATCTGGGCGGGGAGCAGTACTTC

size: few
J: TRBJ2-2
V: TRBV29-1
D: -
CDR3: CSVEVAATGELFF
DNA: TGCAGCGTTGAAGTAGCGGCGACCGGGGAGCTGTTTTTT

size: -
J: TRBJ1-5
V: TRBV4-1
D: TRBD1
CDR3: CASSHAGTGYSNQPQHF
DNA: TGCGCCAGCAGCCACGCTGGGACAGGCTATAGCAATCAGCCCCAGCATTTT

size: -
J: TRBJ2-2
V: TRBV11-2
D: -
CDR3: CASYQSTGVGELFF
DNA: TGTGCCAGCTACCAGAGTACGGGGGTCGGGGAGCTGTTTTTT

size: -
J: TRBJ2-3
V: TRBV6-1
D: TRBD2
CDR3: CASSRTSTADTQYF
DNA: TGTGCCAGCAGTCGGACTAGCACCGCAGATACGCAGTATTTT

size: few
J: TRBJ1-1
V: TRBV6-5
D: TRBD1
CDR3: CASRPDRTNTEAFF
DNA: TGTGCCAGCAGGCCGGACAGGACGAACACTGAAGCTTTCTTT

size: -
J: TRBJ1-1
V: TRBV19
D: TRBD1
CDR3: CASSMGTGLNTEAFF
DNA: TGTGCCAGTAGTATGGGGACAGGTTTGAACACTGAAGCTTTCTTT

size: -
J: TRBJ2-3
V: TRBV11-2
D: -
CDR3: CASSFLGDSATDTQYF
DNA: TGTGCCAGCAGCTTCCTCGGGGACTCCGCCACAGATACGCAGTATTTT

size: -
J: TRBJ2-3
V: TRBV14
D: TRBD2
CDR3: CASSHLLAGGYTDTQYF
DNA: TGTGCCAGCAGCCACCTACTAGCGGGGGGATACACAGATACGCAGTATTTT

size: -
J: TRBJ2-4
V: TRBV19
D: -
CDR3: CASSIELHPSAKNIQYF
DNA: TGTGCCAGTAGTATTGAGCTCCACCCATCAGCCAAAAACATTCAGTACTTC

size: -
J: TRBJ1-4
V: TRBV6-5
D: TRBD1
CDR3: CASSLRTGGLNEKLFF
DNA: TGTGCCAGCAGTTTACGGACAGGGGGCCTTAATGAAAAACTGTTTTTT

size: -
J: TRBJ2-7
V: TRBV5-8
D: -
CDR3: CASNPAGVRLYEQYF
DNA: TGTGCCAGCAACCCGGCAGGGGTCCGCCTGTACGAGCAGTACTTC

size: -
J: TRBJ1-2
V: TRBV9
D: -
CDR3: CASSLRQANYGYTF
DNA: TGTGCCAGCAGCTTAAGACAGGCTAACTATGGCTACACCTTC

size: -
J: TRBJ2-5
V: TRBV7-2
D: -
CDR3: CASTLGVRETQYF
DNA: TGTGCCAGCACCCTCGGAGTTCGCGAGACCCAGTACTTC

size: once
J: TRBJ1-2
V: TRBV6-1
D: -
CDR3: CAGRRSNYGYTF
DNA: TGTGCCGGCCGGCGGTCTAACTATGGCTACACCTTC

size: -
J: TRBJ2-4
V: TRBV5-1
D: TRBD2
CDR3: CASSPGLDKNIQYF
DNA: TGCGCCAGCAGCCCGGGACTAGACAAAAACATTCAGTACTTC

size: -
J: TRBJ2-3
V: TRBV4-1
D: -
CDR3: CASSQSRGWGTTTDTQYF
DNA: TGCGCCAGCAGCCAATCGCGGGGATGGGGGACCACTACAGATACGCAGTATTTT

size: -
J: TRBJ2-3
V: TRBV10-2
D: -
CDR3: CASSDSGWGRGTDTQYF
DNA: TGCGCCAGCAGTGATTCTGGGTGGGGGCGAGGCACAGATACGCAGTATTTT

size: -
J: TRBJ1-5
V: TRBV28
D: -
CDR3: CASSFPNNQPQHF
DNA: TGTGCCAGCAGTTTTCCAAATAATCAGCCCCAGCATTTT

size: -
J: TRBJ2-6
V: TRBV6-6
D: -
CDR3: CAITQGSGANVLTF
DNA: TGTGCCATCACCCAGGGGAGTGGGGCCAACGTCCTGACTTTC